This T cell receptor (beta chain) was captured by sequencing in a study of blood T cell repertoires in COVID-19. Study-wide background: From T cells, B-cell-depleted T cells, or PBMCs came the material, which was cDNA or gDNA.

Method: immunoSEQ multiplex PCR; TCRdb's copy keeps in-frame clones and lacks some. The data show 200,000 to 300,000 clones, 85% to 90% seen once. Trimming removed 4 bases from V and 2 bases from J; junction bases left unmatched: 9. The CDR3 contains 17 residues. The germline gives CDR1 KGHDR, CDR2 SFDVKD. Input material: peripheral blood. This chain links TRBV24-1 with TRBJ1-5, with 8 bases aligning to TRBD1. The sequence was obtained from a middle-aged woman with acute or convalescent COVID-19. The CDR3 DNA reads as TGTGCCACCAGTGAGTCGACAGGGGCGTGGGGCAATCAGCCCCAGCATTTT. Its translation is CATSESTGAWGNQPQHF.